This T cell receptor beta chain was recovered during a study of OX40 agonist ivuxolimab in advanced cancers. Background on the study: Head and neck, renal cell, melanoma or hepatocellular carcinoma were the cancers that dose-escalation patients had.

The study, taken as a whole, reports: Clones of CD4+ and CD8+ blood T cells grew by week 6 at doses of 0.1 to 3.0 mg/kg. More expanded clones were seen, on average, in CD8+ T cells than in CD4+.

Profiling relied on immunoSEQ multiplex PCR, and the TCRdb table lists in-frame clones only, not all of them. The sample includes about 77,000 clones, around 90% seen only once; the top ten take around 4.9%. With respect to this clone: Its antigen remains unknown.

The V gene end was trimmed by 3 bases and the J gene end by 0 bases; junction bases not matched to a gene: 4. Per germline, CDR1 KGHSH and CDR2 LQKENI. This CDR3 has 17 amino acids. The TCR sequence derives from an adult with an advanced solid tumor such as melanoma, head and neck, liver or kidney cancer. The chain employs TRBV18 and TRBJ2-1; 11 nucleotides align to TRBD2. The sequencing used CD4+ or CD8+ T cells sorted from blood, collected in a trial of the OX40 agonist ivuxolimab. CDR3 sequence: CASSPQTSGNSYNEQFF. The CDR3 coding sequence is TGTGCCAGCTCACCGCAGACTAGCGGGAACTCCTACAATGAGCAGTTCTTC.